This T cell receptor (beta chain) appears in the sequencing data of a study of PD-1 blockade in classical Hodgkin lymphoma. Study observations and caveats: The origin of the repertoire differences remains undefined, with disease activity or prior therapy as possible causes. CD4+ TCR diversity, unlike CD8+, climbed significantly by C4D1. Complete responders matched newly diagnosed patients in baseline diversity.

Concerning this clone itself: The antigen is unknown.

Profiled with immunoSEQ multiplex PCR; TCRdb holds only in-frame clones, not every one. The sample holds about 27,000 clones, more than 80% seen once. Germline CDR1 is GTSNPN and CDR2 is SVGIG (reference sequence). The CDR3 runs 16 residues. The germline V and J ends were trimmed by 1 base and 6 bases, with 22 bases remaining between them. Time point specified: cycle 4 day 1 (C4D1), after six to seven weeks of nivolumab. Every patient was affected by relapse after autologous stem cell transplantation, while exposure to brentuximab vedotin was not uniform. The CD4+ T cells used were purified from thawed PBMCs through magnetic negative selection.

The chain has TRBV30 and TRBJ2-7; D gene ambiguous. The TCR sequence derives from a human donor with classical Hodgkin lymphoma. The sample consisted of CD4+ T cells from blood, taken before the fourth cycle of nivolumab. Here the CDR3 reads CAWSATPGSLLGEQYF. Written as DNA, the CDR3 is TGTGCCTGGAGTGCCACCCCGGGTAGTCTGCTTGGCGAGCAGTACTTC.